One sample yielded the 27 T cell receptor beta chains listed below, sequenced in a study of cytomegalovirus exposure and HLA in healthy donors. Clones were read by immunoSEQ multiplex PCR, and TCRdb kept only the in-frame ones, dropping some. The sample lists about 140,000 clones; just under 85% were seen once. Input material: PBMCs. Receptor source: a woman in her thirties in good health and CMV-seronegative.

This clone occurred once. The CDR3 sequence is CASEDRGHGQPQHF. CDR3 DNA: TGTGCCAGCGAGGACAGGGGGCATGGTCAGCCCCAGCATTTT. The V and J genes are TRBV19 and TRBJ1-5; 11 bases map to TRBD1. This CDR3 region has 14 residues. Trimming took 9 bases from V and 6 from J; bases not matched to a gene: 7. CDR1 is LNHDA and CDR2 is SQIVND in the germline V gene (reference sequence). The full variable domain, completed using reference TRBV19 and TRBJ1-5, is DGGITQSPKYLFRKEGQNVTLSCEQNLNHDAMYWYRQDPGQGLRLIYYSQIVNDFQKGDIAEGYSVSREKKESFPLTVTSAQKNPTAFYLCASEDRGHGQPQHFGDGTRLSIL.

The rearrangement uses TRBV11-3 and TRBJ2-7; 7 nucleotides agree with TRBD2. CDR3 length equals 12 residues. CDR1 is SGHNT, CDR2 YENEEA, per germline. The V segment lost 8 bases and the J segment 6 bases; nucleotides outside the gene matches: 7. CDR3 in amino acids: CASVGLVGEQYF. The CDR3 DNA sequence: TGTGCCAGCGTCGGACTAGTTGGCGAGCAGTACTTC.

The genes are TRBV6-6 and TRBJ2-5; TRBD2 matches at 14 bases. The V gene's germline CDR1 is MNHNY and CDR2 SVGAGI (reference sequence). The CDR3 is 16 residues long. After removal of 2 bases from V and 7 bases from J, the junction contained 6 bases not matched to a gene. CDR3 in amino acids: CASSYPGTSGGGTQYF. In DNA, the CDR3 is TGTGCCAGCAGTTACCCCGGGACTAGCGGGGGTGGGACCCAGTACTTC.

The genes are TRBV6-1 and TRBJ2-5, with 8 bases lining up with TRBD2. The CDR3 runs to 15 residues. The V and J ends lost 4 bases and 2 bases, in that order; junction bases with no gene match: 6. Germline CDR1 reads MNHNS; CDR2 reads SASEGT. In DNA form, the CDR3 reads TGTGCCAGCAGTGCTCAAATAGCGGGGCAAGAGACCCAGTACTTC. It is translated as CASSAQIAGQETQYF.

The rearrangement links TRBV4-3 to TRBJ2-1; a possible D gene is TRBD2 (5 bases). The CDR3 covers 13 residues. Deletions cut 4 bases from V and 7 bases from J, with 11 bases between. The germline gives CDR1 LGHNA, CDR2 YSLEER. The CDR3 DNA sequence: TGCGCCAGCAGCCCTCCGGGATTTAATGAGCAGTTCTTC. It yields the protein CASSPPGFNEQFF.

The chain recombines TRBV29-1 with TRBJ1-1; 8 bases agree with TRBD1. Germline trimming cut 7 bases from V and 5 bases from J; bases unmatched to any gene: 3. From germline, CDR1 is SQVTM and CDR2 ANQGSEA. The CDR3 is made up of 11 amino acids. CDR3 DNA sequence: TGCAGCGCCGACAGGGGAACTGAAGCTTTCTTT. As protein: CSADRGTEAFF. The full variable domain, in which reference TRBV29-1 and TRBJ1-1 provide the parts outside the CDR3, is SAVISQKPSRDICQRGTSLTIQCQVDSQVTMMFWYRQQPGQSLTLIATANQGSEATYESGFVIDKFPISRPNLTFSTLTVSNMSPEDSSIYLCSADRGTEAFFGQGTRLTVV.

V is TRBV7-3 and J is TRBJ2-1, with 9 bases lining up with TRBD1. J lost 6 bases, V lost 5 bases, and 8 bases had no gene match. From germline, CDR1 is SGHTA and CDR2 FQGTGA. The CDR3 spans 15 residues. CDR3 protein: CASSPDRGSFNEQFF. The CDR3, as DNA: TGTGCCAGCAGCCCTGACAGGGGGTCGTTCAATGAGCAGTTCTTC. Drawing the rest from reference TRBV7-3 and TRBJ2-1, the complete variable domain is GAGVSQTPSNKVTEKGKYVELRCDPISGHTALYWYRQSLGQGPEFLIYFQGTGAADDSGLPNDRFFAVRPEGSVSTLKIQRTERGDSAVYLCASSPDRGSFNEQFFGPGTRLTVL.

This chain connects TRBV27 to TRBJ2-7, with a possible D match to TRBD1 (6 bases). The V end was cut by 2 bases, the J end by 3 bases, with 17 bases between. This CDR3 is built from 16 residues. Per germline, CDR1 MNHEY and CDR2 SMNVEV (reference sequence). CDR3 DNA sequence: TGTGCCAGCAGTTTAGGCATAGGGGCAGGGGACTACGAGCAGTACTTC. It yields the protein CASSLGIGAGDYEQYF.

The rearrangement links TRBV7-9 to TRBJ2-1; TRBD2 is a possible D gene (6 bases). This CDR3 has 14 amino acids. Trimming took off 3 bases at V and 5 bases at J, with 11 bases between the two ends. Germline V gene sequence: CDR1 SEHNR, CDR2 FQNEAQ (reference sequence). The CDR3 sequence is CASSLDGGNNEQFF. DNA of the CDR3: TGTGCCAGCAGCTTGGACGGAGGGAACAATGAGCAGTTCTTC.

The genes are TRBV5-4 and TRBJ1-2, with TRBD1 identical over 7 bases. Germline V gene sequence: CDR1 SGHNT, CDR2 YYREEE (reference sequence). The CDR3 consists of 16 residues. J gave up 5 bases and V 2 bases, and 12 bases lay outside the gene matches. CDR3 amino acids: CASSFTIASGGYGYTF. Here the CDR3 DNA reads TGTGCCAGCAGCTTCACAATCGCCTCAGGGGGATATGGCTACACCTTC. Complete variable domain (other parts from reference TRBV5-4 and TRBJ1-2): ETGVTQSPTHLIKTRGQQVTLRCSSQSGHNTVSWYQQALGQGPQFIFQYYREEENGRGNFPPRFSGLQFPNYSSELNVNALELDDSALYLCASSFTIASGGYGYTFGSGTRLTVV.

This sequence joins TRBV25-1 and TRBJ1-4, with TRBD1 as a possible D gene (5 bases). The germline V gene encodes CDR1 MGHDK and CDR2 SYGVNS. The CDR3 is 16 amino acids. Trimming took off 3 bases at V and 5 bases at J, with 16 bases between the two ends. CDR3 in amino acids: CASSESGKPSNEKLFF. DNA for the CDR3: TGTGCCAGCAGTGAGTCAGGGAAGCCGTCGAATGAAAAACTGTTTTTT.

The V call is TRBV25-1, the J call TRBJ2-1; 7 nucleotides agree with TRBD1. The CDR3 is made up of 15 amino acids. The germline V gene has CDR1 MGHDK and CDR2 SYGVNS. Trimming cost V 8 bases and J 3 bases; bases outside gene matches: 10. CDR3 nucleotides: TGTGCCAGCTCCTCCGGGACAGCTATCTACAATGAGCAGTTCTTC. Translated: CASSSGTAIYNEQFF.

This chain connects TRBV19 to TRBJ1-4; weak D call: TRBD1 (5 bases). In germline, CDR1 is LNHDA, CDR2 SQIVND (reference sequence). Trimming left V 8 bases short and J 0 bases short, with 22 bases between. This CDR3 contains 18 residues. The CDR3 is CASGKGRGSRATNEKLFF. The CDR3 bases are TGTGCCAGTGGAAAGGGGCGGGGCAGTCGTGCAACTAATGAAAAACTGTTTTTT.

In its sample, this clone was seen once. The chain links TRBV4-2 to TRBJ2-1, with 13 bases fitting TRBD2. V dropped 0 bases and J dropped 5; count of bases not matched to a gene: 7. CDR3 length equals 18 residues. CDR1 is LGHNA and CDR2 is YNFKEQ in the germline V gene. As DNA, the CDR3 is TGTGCCAGCAGCCAAGAAGCCCGACTAGCGGGGGGTAACAATGAGCAGTTCTTC. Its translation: CASSQEARLAGGNNEQFF.

CDR3 bases: TGTGCCAGCAGTTACGGCCGGGTTCGGGAGCCCCTCCACTTT. Its protein product is CASSYGRVREPLHF. V usage is TRBV6-6 and J usage is TRBJ1-6; D is undetermined. CDR3 length: 14 amino acids. V was pared by 2 bases and J by 13 bases, with 15 bases between. The germline V gene encodes CDR1 MNHNY and CDR2 SVGAGI (reference sequence).

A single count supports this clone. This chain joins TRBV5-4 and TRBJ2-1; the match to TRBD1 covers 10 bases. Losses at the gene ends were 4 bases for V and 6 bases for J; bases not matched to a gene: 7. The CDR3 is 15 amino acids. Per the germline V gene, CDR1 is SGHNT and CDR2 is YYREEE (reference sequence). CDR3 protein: CASSEPGQGFNEQFF. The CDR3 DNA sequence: TGTGCCAGCAGCGAACCGGGACAGGGGTTCAATGAGCAGTTCTTC.

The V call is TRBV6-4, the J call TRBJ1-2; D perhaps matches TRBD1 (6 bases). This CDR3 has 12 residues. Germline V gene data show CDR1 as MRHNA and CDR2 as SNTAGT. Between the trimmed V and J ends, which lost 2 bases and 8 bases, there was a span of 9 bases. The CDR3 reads CASSDGGWGYTF. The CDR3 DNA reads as TGTGCCAGCAGTGACGGGGGCTGGGGCTACACCTTC.

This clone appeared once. In DNA form, the CDR3 reads TGTGCCAGTGGTCCCCCCTTCGGGTCTAACTATGGCTACACCTTC. Protein product: CASGPPFGSNYGYTF. The chain is built from TRBV19 and TRBJ1-2, with D unclear. This CDR3 spans 15 amino acids. The V gene's germline CDR1 is LNHDA and CDR2 SQIVND (reference sequence). Trimming left V 8 bases short and J 0 bases short, with 16 bases between.

CDR3 bases: TGCGCCAGCAGCCAAGGAGATATAATCGGAAACACCATATATTTT. This gives the protein CASSQGDIIGNTIYF. The chain combines TRBV4-1 with TRBJ1-3; D is unresolved. V shed 1 base and J shed 4 bases, with 11 bases lying between them. The germline CDR1 and CDR2 sequences are MGHRA and YSYEKL. The CDR3 is made up of 15 amino acids.

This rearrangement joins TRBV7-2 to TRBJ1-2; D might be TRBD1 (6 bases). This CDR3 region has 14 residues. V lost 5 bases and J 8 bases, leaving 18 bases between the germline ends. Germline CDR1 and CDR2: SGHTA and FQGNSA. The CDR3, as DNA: TGTGCCAGCAGCGTCTACAGGGACCCAGGGGGCTACACCTTC. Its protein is CASSVYRDPGGYTF.

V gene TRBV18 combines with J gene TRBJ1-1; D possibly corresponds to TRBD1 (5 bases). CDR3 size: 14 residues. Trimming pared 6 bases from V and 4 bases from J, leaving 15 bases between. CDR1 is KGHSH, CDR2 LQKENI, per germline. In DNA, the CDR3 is TGTGCCAGCTCCGACCAGGGAGGGCCCACTGAAGCTTTCTTT. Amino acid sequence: CASSDQGGPTEAFF.

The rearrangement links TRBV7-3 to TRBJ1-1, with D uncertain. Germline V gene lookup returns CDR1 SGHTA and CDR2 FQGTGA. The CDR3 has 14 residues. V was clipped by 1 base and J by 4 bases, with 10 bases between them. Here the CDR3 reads CASSLNDKGTEAFF. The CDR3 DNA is TGTGCCAGCAGCTTAAACGACAAAGGCACTGAAGCTTTCTTT.

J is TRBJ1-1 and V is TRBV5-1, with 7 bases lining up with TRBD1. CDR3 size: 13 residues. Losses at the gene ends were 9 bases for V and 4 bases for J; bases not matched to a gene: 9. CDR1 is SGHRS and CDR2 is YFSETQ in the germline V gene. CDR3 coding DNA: TGCGCCACCACCACAGGGGCGGGCACTGAAGCTTTCTTT. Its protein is CATTTGAGTEAFF.

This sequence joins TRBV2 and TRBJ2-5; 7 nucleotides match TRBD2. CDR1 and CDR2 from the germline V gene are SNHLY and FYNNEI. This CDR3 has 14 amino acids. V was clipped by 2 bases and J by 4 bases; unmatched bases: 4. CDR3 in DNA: TGTGCCAGCAGTGAATATGGGGGGGGAGAGACCCAGTACTTC. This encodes CASSEYGGGETQYF.

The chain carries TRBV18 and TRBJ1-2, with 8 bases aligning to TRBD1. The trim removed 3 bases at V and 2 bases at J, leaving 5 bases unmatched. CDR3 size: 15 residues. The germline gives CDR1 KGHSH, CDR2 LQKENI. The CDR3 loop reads CASSPTGQANYGYTF. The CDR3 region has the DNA TGTGCCAGCTCACCCACGGGACAGGCGAACTATGGCTACACCTTC.

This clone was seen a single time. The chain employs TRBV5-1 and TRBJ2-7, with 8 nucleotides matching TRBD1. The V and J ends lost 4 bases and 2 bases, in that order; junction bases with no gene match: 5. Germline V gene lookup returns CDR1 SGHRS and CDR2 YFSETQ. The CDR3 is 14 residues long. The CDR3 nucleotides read TGCGCCAGCAGCGTAGACAGGGGCGCCTACGAGCAGTACTTC. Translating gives CASSVDRGAYEQYF.

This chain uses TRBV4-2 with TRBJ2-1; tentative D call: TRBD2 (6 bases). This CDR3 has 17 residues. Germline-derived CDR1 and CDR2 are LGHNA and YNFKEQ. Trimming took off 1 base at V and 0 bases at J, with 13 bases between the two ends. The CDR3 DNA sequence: TGTGCCAGCAGCCAAGGTGAGGGACTTGCCTCCTACAATGAGCAGTTCTTC. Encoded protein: CASSQGEGLASYNEQFF.